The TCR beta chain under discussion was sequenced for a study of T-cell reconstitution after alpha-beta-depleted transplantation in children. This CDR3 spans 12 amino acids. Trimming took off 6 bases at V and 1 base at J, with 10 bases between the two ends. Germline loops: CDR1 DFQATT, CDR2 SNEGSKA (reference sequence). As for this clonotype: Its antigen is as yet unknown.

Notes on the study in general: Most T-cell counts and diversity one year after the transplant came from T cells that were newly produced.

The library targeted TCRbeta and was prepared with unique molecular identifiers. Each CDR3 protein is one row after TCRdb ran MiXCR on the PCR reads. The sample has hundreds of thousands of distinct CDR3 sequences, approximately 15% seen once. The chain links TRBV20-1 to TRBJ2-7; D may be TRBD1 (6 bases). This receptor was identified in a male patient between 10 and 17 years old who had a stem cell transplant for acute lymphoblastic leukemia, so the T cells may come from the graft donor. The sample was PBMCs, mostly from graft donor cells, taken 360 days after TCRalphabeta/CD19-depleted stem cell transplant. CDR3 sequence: CSALDRSYEQYF. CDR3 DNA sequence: TGCAGTGCCCTAGACAGGTCCTACGAGCAGTACTTC.